These 28 T cell receptor beta chains share one sample of origin, sequenced in a study of long-term antiretroviral therapy in people with HIV. The authors ran the immunoSEQ assay, v3.0, at survey level. The method was immunoSEQ multiplex PCR; TCRdb's version includes in-frame clones alone and lacks a portion of them. The sample has under 20,000 clones; roughly 80% are singletons. Source: unsorted PBMCs, taken about 2.1 years before starting antiretroviral therapy. Source of these receptors: a man younger than 40 with HIV.

CDR3 in amino acids: CASSLDGRSFYGYTF. CDR3 nucleotide sequence: TGTGCCAGCAGCTTGGACGGTAGGAGCTTTTATGGCTACACCTTC. The rearrangement links TRBV5-5 to TRBJ1-2, with D unclear. Germline CDR1 is SGHKS and CDR2 is YYEKEE (reference sequence). This CDR3 is 15 amino acids long. With 0 bases removed from V and 5 bases from J, the gap between germline ends came to 14 bases.

The CDR3 bases are TGCAGTGCTGCAGACCTGGGCGAGCAGTACTTC. Its translation: CSAADLGEQYF. The chain couples TRBV20-1 to TRBJ2-7; D is undetermined. CDR3 length equals 11 residues. Per the germline V gene, CDR1 is DFQATT and CDR2 is SNEGSKA (reference sequence). Trimming pared 5 bases from V and 6 bases from J, leaving 11 bases between.

This clone turned up a few times. The chain joins TRBV7-2 to TRBJ2-7, with 7 bases fitting TRBD1. The J segment lost 0 bases and the V segment lost 5 bases, leaving 10 bases of the junction unmatched. The germline gives CDR1 SGHTA, CDR2 FQGNSA. There are 16 residues in the CDR3. As DNA, the CDR3 is TGTGCCAGCAGCCCGTTAGGACAGGTGAGCTCCTACGAGCAGTACTTC. Amino acids: CASSPLGQVSSYEQYF.

This chain uses TRBV5-1 with TRBJ2-5; possibly TRBD1 or TRBD2 for D (5 bases each). CDR3 length equals 14 residues. The V end was cut by 1 base, the J end by 1 base, with 8 bases between. The V gene's germline CDR1 is SGHRS and CDR2 YFSETQ. In DNA, the CDR3 is TGCGCCAGCAGCTTGTCCGGGGCCCAAGAGACCCAGTACTTC. Translated: CASSLSGAQETQYF.

The chain couples TRBV19 to TRBJ1-1; tentatively, D is TRBD1 (5 bases). Germline V gene sequence: CDR1 LNHDA, CDR2 SQIVND (reference sequence). The V and J ends lost 3 bases and 1 base respectively, with 15 bases between them. The CDR3 sequence is 16 residues long. The CDR3 loop reads CASSIRRTLSNTEAFF. CDR3 sequence (DNA): TGTGCCAGTAGTATCCGACGGACACTTTCGAACACTGAAGCTTTCTTT.

This clone was counted once. The gene calls are TRBV19 and TRBJ2-1; 12 nucleotides align to TRBD2. This CDR3 is 17 amino acids long. With V trimmed by 4 bases and J by 4 bases, 8 bases remained unmatched. Per the germline V gene, CDR1 is LNHDA and CDR2 is SQIVND (reference sequence). CDR3 bases: TGTGCCAGTAGTAAACTAGCGGGGGGCCAATTATACAATGAGCAGTTCTTC. Amino acid sequence: CASSKLAGGQLYNEQFF.

J is TRBJ2-7 and V is TRBV5-1; D is ambiguous. The CDR3 runs to 14 residues. V shed 1 base and J shed 0 bases, with 8 bases lying between them. CDR1 and CDR2 (germline): SGHRS, YFSETQ. The CDR3: CASSLSANSYEQYF. CDR3 sequence (DNA): TGCGCCAGCAGCTTGTCTGCGAACTCCTACGAGCAGTACTTC.

This clone was seen just once. V is TRBV6-5 and J is TRBJ1-3; D possibly corresponds to TRBD1 (6 bases). Germline CDR1 is MNHEY and CDR2 is SVGAGI. This CDR3 contains 15 residues. V lost 6 bases and J 1 base, leaving 13 bases between the germline ends. The CDR3 spells CASRREGQSGNTIYF. CDR3 bases: TGTGCCAGCAGGAGGGAAGGACAGTCTGGAAACACCATATATTTT.

The gene calls are TRBV9 and TRBJ1-5; D remains unclear. Germline V gene lookup returns CDR1 SGDLS and CDR2 YYNGEE. With 4 bases removed from V and 5 bases from J, the gap between germline ends came to 16 bases. CDR3 length: 15 amino acids. CDR3 amino acids: CASSTFSTPDQPQHF. The CDR3 nucleotides read TGTGCCAGCAGCACCTTCTCGACCCCGGATCAGCCCCAGCATTTT.

This rearrangement joins TRBV18 to TRBJ2-7; 9 nucleotides align to TRBD1. V shed 3 bases and J 0 bases; nucleotides not matched to a gene: 6. This CDR3 region has 16 residues. Germline V lookup: CDR1 KGHSH, CDR2 LQKENI. Here the CDR3 DNA reads TGTGCCAGCTCACCCGGGACAGGGAAGGCCTCCTACGAGCAGTACTTC. Protein: CASSPGTGKASYEQYF.

The chain joins TRBV11-2 to TRBJ2-7; D gene uncertain. Between the trimmed V and J ends, which lost 1 base and 4 bases, there was a span of 17 bases. From germline, CDR1 is SGHAT and CDR2 FQNNGV. This CDR3 is 16 amino acids long. CDR3 DNA sequence: TGTGCCAGCAGCTTAGTATTAGGTACGGCTGAGTACGAGCAGTACTTC. Translating gives CASSLVLGTAEYEQYF.

This rearrangement joins TRBV10-3 to TRBJ1-1; D is undetermined. Germline CDR1 and CDR2: ENHRY and SYGVKD. Trimming removed 3 bases at V and 2 bases at J, with 4 bases between. The CDR3 is made up of 12 amino acids. CDR3 in amino acids: CAISDFNTEAFF. The CDR3 nucleotides are TGTGCCATCAGTGACTTTAACACTGAAGCTTTCTTT.

The rearrangement uses TRBV6-5 and TRBJ1-2; 11 bases match TRBD1. CDR1 and CDR2 (germline): MNHEY, SVGAGI. The CDR3 totals 16 residues. The trim removed 4 bases at V and 2 bases at J, leaving 6 bases unmatched. CDR3: CASSSLGQGGNYGYTF. In nucleotides, the CDR3 is TGTGCCAGCAGTTCCTTGGGACAGGGGGGAAACTATGGCTACACCTTC.

This rearrangement joins TRBV5-4 to TRBJ2-7; TRBD1 is a possible D gene (5 bases). The CDR3 has 14 amino acids. The V end was cut by 4 bases, the J end by 5 bases, with 16 bases between. Germline CDR1 and CDR2: SGHNT and YYREEE (reference sequence). CDR3 coding DNA: TGTGCCAGCAGCACCTGGGGCCCCCGGGACGAGCAGTACTTC. Protein: CASSTWGPRDEQYF.

The J gene is TRBJ1-4, the V gene TRBV5-1, with a tentative D call TRBD1 (6 bases). The germline CDR1 and CDR2 sequences are SGHRS and YFSETQ. Trimming took 5 bases from V and 0 from J, leaving 14 bases between them. CDR3 length equals 16 residues. The CDR3 protein is CASRPGVGATNEKLFF. CDR3 in DNA: TGCGCCAGCAGACCAGGGGTAGGGGCAACTAATGAAAAACTGTTTTTT.

This clone occurred a few times. J is TRBJ1-2 and V is TRBV7-2; a weak D match, TRBD1 (5 bases). The CDR3 has 13 residues. Deletions cut 4 bases from V and 8 bases from J, with 14 bases between. Germline-derived CDR1 and CDR2 are SGHTA and FQGNSA. CDR3 sequence: CASSSGELRGYTF. In DNA form, the CDR3 reads TGTGCCAGCAGCTCGGGGGAGTTGCGGGGCTACACCTTC.

The rearrangement joins TRBV9 to TRBJ2-7, with 7 bases matching TRBD2. Germline V lookup: CDR1 SGDLS, CDR2 YYNGEE. The CDR3 is 14 amino acids. J lost 3 bases, V lost 4 bases, and 7 bases had no gene match. This chain's CDR3 is CASSPSGTFYEQYF. The CDR3 DNA sequence: TGTGCCAGCAGCCCTAGCGGCACCTTCTACGAGCAGTACTTC. The full variable domain, rest sourced from reference TRBV9 and TRBJ2-7, is DSGVTQTPKHLITATGQRVTLRCSPRSGDLSVYWYQQSLDQGLQFLIQYYNGEERAKGNILERFSAQQFPDLHSELNLSSLELGDSALYFCASSPSGTFYEQYFGPGTRLTVT.

The chain joins TRBV4-2 to TRBJ1-4, with D perhaps matching TRBD1 (5 bases). This CDR3 contains 15 residues. Trimming took off 1 base at V and 8 bases at J, with 14 bases between the two ends. Germline lookup yields CDR1 LGHNA and CDR2 YNFKEQ. Here the CDR3 reads CASSQGGSGGEKLFF. The CDR3, as DNA: TGTGCCAGCAGCCAAGGGGGGTCCGGGGGAGAAAAACTGTTTTTT.

The genes are TRBV7-9 and TRBJ2-1, with 9 bases that match TRBD1. The germline V gene encodes CDR1 SEHNR and CDR2 FQNEAQ (reference sequence). This CDR3 spans 15 amino acids. Trimming took 2 bases from V and 5 from J; bases not matched to a gene: 4. The DNA of the CDR3 is TGTGCCAGCAGCTTATGGGACAGGGATAACAATGAGCAGTTCTTC. Its protein is CASSLWDRDNNEQFF.

V is TRBV27 and J is TRBJ2-3, with D perhaps assigned TRBD1 or TRBD2 (5 bases each). The V end was cut by 5 bases, the J end by 2 bases, with 14 bases between. The CDR3 runs 15 residues. Germline V gene data show CDR1 as MNHEY and CDR2 as SMNVEV (reference sequence). CDR3 sequence (DNA): TGTGCCAGCAGTCCCGGGGACCGTTACACAGATACGCAGTATTTT. Residues: CASSPGDRYTDTQYF.

The V call is TRBV4-1, the J call TRBJ1-2; D is uncertain. The germline gives CDR1 MGHRA, CDR2 YSYEKL. The CDR3 runs 14 residues. V shed 0 bases and J shed 4 bases, with 9 bases lying between them. In DNA form, the CDR3 reads TGCGCCAGCAGCCAAGACGGCTTAATCTATGGCTACACCTTC. It codes for CASSQDGLIYGYTF.

The chain has TRBV19 and TRBJ1-3, with 12 bases fitting TRBD1. V shed 3 bases and J 5 bases; nucleotides not matched to a gene: 8. Germline V gene sequence: CDR1 LNHDA, CDR2 SQIVND (reference sequence). The CDR3 totals 17 residues. CDR3 in DNA: TGTGCCAGTAGTATCGCCGGGACAGGGGGCATCAGAAACACCATATATTTT. It translates to CASSIAGTGGIRNTIYF.

This chain uses TRBV27 with TRBJ2-7, with TRBD1 identical over 9 bases. The ends lost 2 bases at V and 3 bases at J; junction bases unmatched: 8. Per germline, CDR1 MNHEY and CDR2 SMNVEV (reference sequence). The length of the CDR3 is 16 residues. In nucleotides, the CDR3 is TGTGCCAGCAGTTTACGGGGGACAGGGCCTTACTACGAGCAGTACTTC. This gives the protein CASSLRGTGPYYEQYF.

The chain joins TRBV7-2 to TRBJ2-1, with a weak D call TRBD1 (7 bases). The CDR3 is made up of 14 amino acids. Trimming left V 3 bases short and J 7 bases short, with 13 bases between. Germline lookup yields CDR1 SGHTA and CDR2 FQGNSA. The CDR3 coding sequence is TGTGCCAGCAGCTTGGAGGCAGGGGGGAATGAGCAGTTCTTC. This sequence encodes CASSLEAGGNEQFF. The variable domain in full, with the rest retrieved from reference TRBV7-2 and TRBJ2-1, is GAGVSQSPSNKVTEKGKDVELRCDPISGHTALYWYRQSLGQGLEFLIYFQGNSAPDKSGLPSDRFSAERTGGSVSTLTIQRTQQEDSAVYLCASSLEAGGNEQFFGPGTRLTVL.

As regards this clone: The junction differs from germline at one of its ends, possibly a read error. V and J are TRBV7-3 and TRBJ2-1; a weak D match, TRBD2 (5 bases). The CDR3 length is 15 residues. CDR1 and CDR2 from the germline V gene are SGHTA and FQGTGA. The chain's CDR3 is CASRLMGGPDNEQFF. The CDR3 coding sequence is TGTGCCAGCAGATTAATGGGCGGGCCCGACAATGAGCAGTTCTTC.

J is TRBJ2-3 and V is TRBV18, with D possibly TRBD1 on 6 matching bases. The CDR3 has 13 residues. With 3 bases removed from V and 5 bases from J, the gap between germline ends came to 9 bases. The germline CDR1 and CDR2 sequences are KGHSH and LQKENI. Here the CDR3 DNA reads TGTGCCAGCTCACCCCAGGGGCAAGATACGCAGTATTTT. Its protein product is CASSPQGQDTQYF.

This chain uses TRBV7-2 with TRBJ2-7; 9 bases match TRBD1. The V gene's germline CDR1 is SGHTA and CDR2 FQGNSA. The CDR3 has 14 amino acids. V lost 4 bases to trimming and J lost 5 bases; unmatched junction nucleotides: 6. The CDR3 protein is CASSSGQGRNEQYF. DNA for the CDR3: TGTGCCAGCAGCTCCGGACAGGGGAGGAACGAGCAGTACTTC.

Relative to its sample, this clone is medium-sized. This chain connects TRBV5-1 to TRBJ1-4, with D possibly TRBD1 on 6 matching bases. Germline loops: CDR1 SGHRS, CDR2 YFSETQ. This CDR3 contains 16 residues. Trimming took off 0 bases at V and 7 bases at J, with 16 bases between the two ends. The DNA of the CDR3 is TGCGCCAGCAGCTTGGGAGATGCGACACAGGGTGAAAAACTGTTTTTT. Translated, it gives CASSLGDATQGEKLFF.